This entry lists 27 T cell receptor beta chains sequenced from one sample in a study of vaccination effects on CD4 cells after COVID-19. Using viral peptide pools, the ViraFEST assay grew out antigen-specific CD4+ T cells prior to sequencing. Following culture for about ten days, CD4+ T cells were isolated. According to the study, vaccine recipients showed no prior SARS-CoV-2 infection and negative nucleocapsid antibodies. These receptors have no identified antigens. Libraries were prepared by immunoSEQ multiplex PCR; TCRdb keeps only in-frame clonotypes and omits some of them. The sample includes 71,000 or so clones, 65% to 85% of them seen just once. The sequenced sample was CD4+ T cells from PBMCs cultured with HCoV-OC43 spike peptides, obtained before COVID-19 vaccination. Subset noted: HCoV-OC43 spike overlapping peptide pool stimulation. Receptors originate from a human donor who received a COVID-19 vaccine.

Only a few counts were recorded for this clone. The chain joins TRBV4-3 to TRBJ2-4, with TRBD1 identical over 10 bases. V shed 1 base and J 8 bases; nucleotides not matched to a gene: 11. The CDR3 extends over 17 amino acids. The germline CDR1 and CDR2 sequences are LGHNA and YSLEER. The CDR3 spells CASSQGGRQGARDIQYF. CDR3 DNA: TGCGCCAGCAGCCAAGGGGGGAGACAGGGGGCGCGGGACATTCAGTACTTC.

The gene calls are TRBV19 and TRBJ2-7; D is unclear. Germline V lookup: CDR1 LNHDA, CDR2 SQIVND (reference sequence). This CDR3 region has 13 residues. Between the trimmed V and J ends, which lost 3 bases and 5 bases, there was a span of 11 bases. CDR3 bases: TGTGCCAGTAGTATCCGGGTCGGTGACGAGCAGTACGTC. This translates into CASSIRVGDEQYV.

The V call is TRBV12-3 or TRBV12-4, the J call TRBJ1-3; tentatively, D is TRBD1 (6 bases). V was clipped by 6 bases and J by 5 bases, with 11 bases between them. The CDR3 loop spans 13 amino acids. The CDR3 DNA sequence: TGTGCCAGCAGGCTCCAGGGGCGAAACACCATATATTTT. Protein: CASRLQGRNTIYF.

The chain combines TRBV6-5 with TRBJ1-4, with 8 bases fitting TRBD1. CDR1 and CDR2 (germline): MNHEY, SVGAGI. The V and J ends lost 6 bases and 5 bases, in that order; junction bases with no gene match: 8. This CDR3 has 15 amino acids. In nucleotides, the CDR3 is TGTGCCAGCAGCAGGGGGGGGACAGGCAATGAAAAACTGTTTTTT. Translating it yields CASSRGGTGNEKLFF.

The chain recombines TRBV24-1 with TRBJ2-3; 9 bases align to TRBD2. The V gene's germline CDR1 is KGHDR and CDR2 SFDVKD. CDR3 length: 15 residues. V lost 8 bases and J lost 3; bases outside the gene matches: 8. The CDR3 sequence is CATNPSGGSTDTQYF. For the CDR3, the DNA is TGTGCCACCAACCCCAGCGGGGGGAGTACAGATACGCAGTATTTT.

This clone occurred a few times. J is TRBJ2-3 and V is TRBV18, with 8 bases that match TRBD2. CDR3 size: 15 residues. The germline V gene encodes CDR1 KGHSH and CDR2 LQKENI. Losses at the gene ends were 2 bases for V and 2 bases for J; bases not matched to a gene: 3. CDR3 bases: TGTGCCAGCTCACCAAGCGGGGGTTTCACAGATACGCAGTATTTT. Its translation: CASSPSGGFTDTQYF.

The V gene is TRBV24-1, the J gene TRBJ1-1; TRBD1 might be the D (6 bases). V dropped 4 bases and J dropped 4 bases, with 18 bases sitting between them. CDR1 and CDR2 from the germline V gene are KGHDR and SFDVKD. This CDR3 region has 16 residues. CDR3 protein: CATSDPSVQGGTEAFF. Written as DNA, the CDR3 is TGTGCCACCAGTGACCCGTCCGTACAGGGTGGCACTGAAGCTTTCTTT.

The CDR3 region is CASSYRVGTDTQYF. As DNA, the CDR3 is TGTGCCAGCAGTTATCGGGTCGGCACAGATACGCAGTATTTT. The rearrangement joins TRBV6-5 to TRBJ2-3; D gene ambiguous. The CDR3 has 14 residues. CDR1 and CDR2 (germline): MNHEY, SVGAGI. Trimming removed 3 bases at V and 1 base at J, with 8 bases between.

Here the CDR3 DNA reads TGTGCCAGCAGTGATTTTCCAGGTATGGTCCTGACTTTC. Translated, it gives CASSDFPGMVLTF. J is TRBJ2-6 and V is TRBV25-1, with D uncertain. Trimming removed 3 bases from V and 13 bases from J, with 13 bases in between. CDR3 length: 13 amino acids. Germline CDR1 MGHDK, CDR2 SYGVNS.

This clone was recorded a few times. This chain connects TRBV2 to TRBJ2-7; D gene uncertain. Germline CDR1 and CDR2: SNHLY and FYNNEI. V dropped 5 bases and J dropped 7 bases, with 6 bases sitting between them. The CDR3 runs 10 residues. The CDR3 coding sequence is TGTGCCAGCAGTTCGGGTGAGCAGTACGTC. Protein: CASSSGEQYV.

The chain joins TRBV4-1 to TRBJ2-3; 11 bases line up with TRBD2. Trimming at V came to 4 bases and at J to 2 bases, leaving 11 bases not matched to a gene. Germline values: CDR1 MGHRA, CDR2 YSYEKL. This CDR3 region has 18 residues. CDR3 region: CASSPFVAGGPTTDTQYF. The CDR3 DNA reads as TGCGCCAGCAGCCCTTTCGTAGCGGGGGGGCCTACCACAGATACGCAGTATTTT.

This clone was counted a few times. The chain combines TRBV5-1 with TRBJ2-2, with D hard to call. The germline V gene has CDR1 SGHRS and CDR2 YFSETQ. V lost 2 bases to trimming and J lost 1 base, with 24 bases between them. This CDR3 comprises 20 residues. The CDR3 nucleotides are TGCGCCAGCAGCTTACCGCGCTTCGGTCTGCACAGAGAGAACACCGGGGAGCTGTTTTTT. Its translation is CASSLPRFGLHRENTGELFF. The entire variable domain, with the rest obtained from reference TRBV5-1 and TRBJ2-2, is as follows: KAGVTQTPRYLIKTRGQQVTLSCSPISGHRSVSWYQQTPGQGLQFLFEYFSETQRNKGNFPGRFSGRQFSNSRSEMNVSTLELGDSALYLCASSLPRFGLHRENTGELFFGEGSRLTVL.

The rearrangement links TRBV6-5 to TRBJ1-6; 8 nucleotides line up with TRBD1. Per the germline V gene, CDR1 is MNHEY and CDR2 is SVGAGI. This CDR3 comprises 12 residues. V was clipped by 8 bases and J by 9 bases; unmatched bases: 3. The CDR3 region is CASDRGGSPLHF. CDR3 nucleotides: TGTGCCAGCGACAGGGGAGGTTCACCCCTCCACTTT.

The rearrangement joins TRBV6-5 to TRBJ1-1; no firm D call. Germline CDR1 is MNHEY and CDR2 is SVGAGI. The germline V and J ends were trimmed by 2 bases and 5 bases, with 9 bases remaining between them. This CDR3 is built from 13 residues. DNA of the CDR3: TGTGCCAGCAGTTACACGGACGGAACTGAAGCTTTCTTT. It yields the protein CASSYTDGTEAFF.

This clone was seen more than once but under ten times. The V and J genes are TRBV9 and TRBJ1-5, with D possibly matching TRBD1 (6 bases). Trimming cost V 1 base and J 6 bases, with 17 bases left between them. Germline CDR1 and CDR2: SGDLS and YYNGEE. The CDR3 extends over 16 amino acids. The CDR3 nucleotides read TGTGCCAGCAGCGTATTATCCCCCGGGGGCGGTCAGCCCCAGCATTTT. Protein product: CASSVLSPGGGQPQHF.

The chain is built from TRBV3-1 (or the pseudogene TRBV3-2) and TRBJ1-1, with D uncertain. Per germline, CDR1 LGHDT and CDR2 YNNKEL (reference sequence). The CDR3 extends over 13 amino acids. V lost 4 bases and J 0 bases, leaving 6 bases between the germline ends. CDR3: CASSPSVNTEAFF. In DNA, the CDR3 is TGTGCCAGCAGCCCGTCAGTGAACACTGAAGCTTTCTTT.

This clone was counted only a few times. CDR3 DNA sequence: TGCGCCAGCAGTTTCCAGGCGAACACTGAAGCTTTCTTT. Translated: CASSFQANTEAFF. The chain has TRBV10-1 and TRBJ1-1; D gene ambiguous. CDR3 size: 13 residues. Germline V gene sequence: CDR1 WNHNN, CDR2 SYGVQD (reference sequence). The V end lost 5 bases, the J end lost 1 base, and 8 bases lay between the germline ends.

This rearrangement joins TRBV3-1 (or the pseudogene TRBV3-2) to TRBJ1-1; D unresolved. Trimming removed 0 bases from V and 10 bases from J, with 9 bases in between. The CDR3 runs 12 residues. Germline V gene lookup returns CDR1 LGHDT and CDR2 YNNKEL (reference sequence). The CDR3 bases are TGTGCCAGCAGCCAAGATACGCAGGCAGCTTTCTTT. It codes for CASSQDTQAAFF.

This rearrangement joins TRBV11-2 to TRBJ1-3; unclear D gene. CDR1 and CDR2 (germline): SGHAT, FQNNGV. The V end lost 2 bases, the J end lost 3 bases, and 8 bases lay between the germline ends. CDR3 size: 14 residues. CDR3 amino acids: CASSLMAFGNTIYF. As DNA, the CDR3 is TGTGCCAGCAGCTTAATGGCCTTTGGAAACACCATATATTTT.

The J gene is TRBJ2-5, the V gene TRBV5-1; no clear D gene. The CDR3 runs 13 residues. Trimming pared 2 bases from V and 5 bases from J, leaving 10 bases between. CDR1 and CDR2 from the germline V gene are SGHRS and YFSETQ. CDR3 nucleotides: TGCGCCAGCAGCTTCGCCTCGGCTGAGACCCAGTACTTC. Amino acids: CASSFASAETQYF. Variable domain in full (rest from reference TRBV5-1 and TRBJ2-5): KAGVTQTPRYLIKTRGQQVTLSCSPISGHRSVSWYQQTPGQGLQFLFEYFSETQRNKGNFPGRFSGRQFSNSRSEMNVSTLELGDSALYLCASSFASAETQYFGPGTRLLVL.

The V call is TRBV7-9, the J call TRBJ1-2; D is unclear. The germline CDR1 and CDR2 sequences are SEHNR and FQNEAQ (reference sequence). Trimming pared 4 bases from V and 2 bases from J, leaving 8 bases between. The CDR3 runs to 13 residues. CDR3 in amino acids: CASSYGKNYGYTF. The CDR3 DNA follows: TGTGCCAGCAGCTACGGAAAAAACTATGGCTACACCTTC.

The chain joins TRBV9 to TRBJ2-2; D uncertain. Germline V gene data show CDR1 as SGDLS and CDR2 as YYNGEE. CDR3 length: 13 residues. Trimming left V 3 bases short and J 1 base short, with 4 bases between. CDR3 DNA sequence: TGTGCCAGCAGCGGGCAGAACACCGGGGAGCTGTTTTTT. Translation: CASSGQNTGELFF. The variable domain in full, with the rest retrieved from reference TRBV9 and TRBJ2-2, is DSGVTQTPKHLITATGQRVTLRCSPRSGDLSVYWYQQSLDQGLQFLIQYYNGEERAKGNILERFSAQQFPDLHSELNLSSLELGDSALYFCASSGQNTGELFFGEGSRLTVL.

The sample holds a few counts of this clone. The V call is TRBV23-1, the J call TRBJ1-1, with D perhaps matching TRBD1 (5 bases). TRBV23-1 counts as an open reading frame of uncertain function. V was clipped by 4 bases and J by 2 bases, with 23 bases between them. The CDR3 extends over 18 amino acids. The CDR3 here is CASSPLAGRDEPNTEAFF. Written as DNA, the CDR3 is TGCGCCAGCAGTCCTCTGGCAGGCAGGGACGAGCCAAACACTGAAGCTTTCTTT.

The chain joins TRBV24-1 to TRBJ2-5; a weak D match, TRBD1 (5 bases). The CDR3 extends over 15 amino acids. V was pared by 1 base and J by 4 bases, with 12 bases between. CDR1 and CDR2 (germline): KGHDR, SFDVKD. The CDR3 region is CATSDLVSRVETQYF. CDR3 DNA sequence: TGTGCCACCAGTGATTTAGTTAGCAGGGTAGAGACCCAGTACTTC.

The rearrangement links TRBV24-1 to TRBJ2-5; TRBD1 agrees at 8 bases. This CDR3 comprises 15 residues. Germline lookup yields CDR1 KGHDR and CDR2 SFDVKD. V trimming: 3 bases; J trimming: 2 bases; junction bases outside the gene matches: 4. CDR3 nucleotides: TGTGCCACCAGTGATGGACAGGGTTCACAAGAGACCCAGTACTTC. Amino acid sequence: CATSDGQGSQETQYF.

This clone was counted once. The CDR3 nucleotides read TGTGCCAGCAGCCCGAGCTCACCTCGCAGAGAGACCCAGTACTTC. Protein sequence: CASSPSSPRRETQYF. The gene calls are TRBV3-1 (or the pseudogene TRBV3-2) and TRBJ2-5, with no clear D. The CDR3 loop spans 15 amino acids. Germline V gene lookup returns CDR1 LGHDT and CDR2 YNNKEL (reference sequence). Trimming took 4 bases from V and 4 from J, leaving 16 bases between them.

This chain uses TRBV6-5 with TRBJ1-4, with D possibly being TRBD1 (5 bases). Germline loops: CDR1 MNHEY, CDR2 SVGAGI. Trimming stripped 4 bases from V and 7 bases from J, with 10 bases between. CDR3 length: 13 amino acids. CDR3 nucleotides: TGTGCCAGCAGTTCCGATGGGGGTGAAAAACTGTTTTTT. Its protein is CASSSDGGEKLFF.